This record concerns one TCR beta chain sequence. What it binds is unknown. The CDR3 totals 12 residues. With 5 bases removed from V and 6 bases from J, the gap between germline ends came to 11 bases. Germline assignment: CDR1 ENHRY and CDR2 SYGVKD. Amplification of TCR beta CDR3 regions was performed using RNA transcripts as template. First-round RT-PCR with HTBI primers amplified the TCR CDR3 region. TCRdb processed the multiplex PCR reads anew with MiXCR; each CDR3 protein has one entry. The repertoire holds under 400,000 distinct CDR3 sequences, 18% seen once, with about 53% in the top ten. This specimen belongs to a study of T cells in Graves' hyperthyroidism and ophthalmopathy. Study-wide context: Before any treatment, at initial diagnosis, peripheral blood was collected. Study-wide results and limits: Patients with ophthalmopathy were separated from those with stable hyperthyroidism by a 13 V-J model.

Exclusions: uncontrolled infection, other autoimmune disease, pregnancy, lactation. Thyroid ultrasound, orbital computed tomography, clinical symptoms, and serum thyroxine and TRAb underpinned diagnoses. The chain recombines TRBV10-3 with TRBJ2-7, with D uncertain. The sample comprised blood. The TCR was taken from a woman in her 50s with Graves' hyperthyroidism. The CDR3 sequence is CAISPTGSEQYF. The CDR3 nucleotides are TGTGCCATCAGTCCGACCGGCTCCGAGCAGTACTTC.